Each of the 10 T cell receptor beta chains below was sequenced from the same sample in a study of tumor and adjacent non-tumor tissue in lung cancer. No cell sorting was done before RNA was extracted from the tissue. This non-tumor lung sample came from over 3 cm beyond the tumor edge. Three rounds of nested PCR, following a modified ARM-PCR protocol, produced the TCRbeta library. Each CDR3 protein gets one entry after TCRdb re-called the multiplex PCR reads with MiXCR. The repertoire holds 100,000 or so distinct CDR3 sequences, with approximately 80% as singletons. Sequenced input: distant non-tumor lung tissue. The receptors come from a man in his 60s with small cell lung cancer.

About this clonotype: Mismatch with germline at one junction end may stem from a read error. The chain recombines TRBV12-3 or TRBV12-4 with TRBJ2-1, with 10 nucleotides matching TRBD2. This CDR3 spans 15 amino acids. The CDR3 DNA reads TGTGTCAGCAGCACGACTAGCGGGTTTTACAATGAGCAGCTCTTC. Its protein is CVSSTTSGFYNEQLF.

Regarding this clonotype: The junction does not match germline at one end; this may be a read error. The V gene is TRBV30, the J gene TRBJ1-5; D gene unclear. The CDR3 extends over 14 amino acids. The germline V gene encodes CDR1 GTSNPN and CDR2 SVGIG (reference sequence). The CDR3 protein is CTWSPWESNQPQHF. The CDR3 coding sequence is TGTACCTGGAGTCCGTGGGAGAGCAATCAGCCCCAGCATTTT. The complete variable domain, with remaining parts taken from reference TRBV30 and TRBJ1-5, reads SQTIHQWPATLVQPVGSPLSLECTVEGTSNPNLYWYRQAAGRGLQLLFYSVGIGQISSEVPQNLSASRPQDRQFILSSKKLLLSDSGFYLCTWSPWESNQPQHFGDGTRLSIL.

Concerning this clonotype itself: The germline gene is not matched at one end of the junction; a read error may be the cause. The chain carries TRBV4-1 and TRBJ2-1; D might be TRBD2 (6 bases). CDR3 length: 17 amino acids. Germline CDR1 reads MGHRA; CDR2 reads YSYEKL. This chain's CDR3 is CASSQGLERGSYNVQFF. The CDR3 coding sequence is TGCGCCAGCAGCCAAGGACTAGAGAGGGGCTCCTACAATGTGCAGTTCTTC.

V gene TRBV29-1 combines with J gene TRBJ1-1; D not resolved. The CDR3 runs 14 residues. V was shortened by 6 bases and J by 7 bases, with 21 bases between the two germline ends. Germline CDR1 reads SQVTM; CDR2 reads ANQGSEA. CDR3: CSVEKDGMSIEAFF. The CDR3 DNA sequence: TGCAGCGTCGAAAAGGACGGTATGAGCATTGAAGCTTTCTTT.

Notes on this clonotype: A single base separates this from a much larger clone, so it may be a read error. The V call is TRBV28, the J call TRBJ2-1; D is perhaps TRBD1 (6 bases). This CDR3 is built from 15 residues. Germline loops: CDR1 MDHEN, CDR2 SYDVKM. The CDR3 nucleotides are TGTGCCAGCAGTTTAGGACAGTCCTCCTACAATGATCAGTTCTTC. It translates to CASSLGQSSYNDQFF. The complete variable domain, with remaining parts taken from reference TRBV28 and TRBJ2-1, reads DVKVTQSSRYLVKRTGEKVFLECVQDMDHENMFWYRQDPGLGLRLIYFSYDVKMKEKGDIPEGYSVSREKKERFSLILESASTNQTSMYLCASSLGQSSYNDQFFGPGTRLTVL.

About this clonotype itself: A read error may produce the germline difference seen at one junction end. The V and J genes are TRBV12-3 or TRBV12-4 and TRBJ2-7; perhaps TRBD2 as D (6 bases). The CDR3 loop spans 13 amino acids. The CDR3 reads CVSSPRGCYEQYF. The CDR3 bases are TGTGTCAGCAGCCCGCGGGGATGCTACGAGCAGTACTTC.

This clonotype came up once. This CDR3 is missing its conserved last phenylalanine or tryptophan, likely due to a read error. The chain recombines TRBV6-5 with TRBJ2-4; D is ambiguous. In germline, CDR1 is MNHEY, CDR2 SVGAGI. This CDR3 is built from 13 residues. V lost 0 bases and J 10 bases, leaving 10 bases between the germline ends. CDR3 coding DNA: TGTGCCAGCAGTTACTCTCCAGGAGTTATTCAGTACTTA. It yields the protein CASSYSPGVIQYL.

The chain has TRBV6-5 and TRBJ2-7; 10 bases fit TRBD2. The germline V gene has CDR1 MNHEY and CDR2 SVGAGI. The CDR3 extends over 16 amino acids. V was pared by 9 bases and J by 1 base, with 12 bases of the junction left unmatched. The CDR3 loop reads CASRSSTSGTSYEQYF. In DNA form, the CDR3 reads TGTGCCAGTAGATCAAGTACTAGCGGGACTTCCTACGAGCAGTACTTC.

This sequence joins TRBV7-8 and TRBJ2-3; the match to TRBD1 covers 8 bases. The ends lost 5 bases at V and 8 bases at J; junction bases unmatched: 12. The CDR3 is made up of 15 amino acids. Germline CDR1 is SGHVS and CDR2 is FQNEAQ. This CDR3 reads CASSLNRGLGGTQYF. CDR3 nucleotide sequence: TGTGCCAGCAGCCTGAACAGGGGGTTGGGTGGTACGCAGTATTTT.

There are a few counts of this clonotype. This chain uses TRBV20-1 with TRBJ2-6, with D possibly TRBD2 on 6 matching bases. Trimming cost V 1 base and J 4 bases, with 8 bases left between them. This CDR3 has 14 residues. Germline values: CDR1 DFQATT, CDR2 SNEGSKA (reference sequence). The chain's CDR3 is CSARAGEGANVLTF. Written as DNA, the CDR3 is TGCAGTGCTAGAGCGGGGGAGGGGGCCAACGTCCTGACTTTC.